This is a list of T cell receptor beta chains from one sample in a study of blood T cells in healthy people across ages. TCRdb ran MiXCR on the 5' RACE reads and lists one entry per CDR3 protein. Of 650,000 to 800,000 distinct CDR3 sequences listed, about 50% were seen once; the top ten hold roughly 13%. Sequences were obtained from blood. All receptors come from a woman older than 75 in good health. CDR3s include the opening cysteine and the closing phenylalanine or tryptophan. D genes are given only for firm matches. Size tells how often a clone was seen (once, few, many) or the class of an expanded clone, and some rows leave it out.

size: many; J: TRBJ2-5; V: TRBV5-1; D: TRBD2; CDR3: CASSSGLAGGRETQYF; DNA: TGCGCCAGCAGCTCGGGACTAGCGGGGGGTAGAGAGACCCAGTACTTC
size: NA; J: TRBJ1-2; V: TRBV6-5; D: NA; CDR3: CASSPTGLGTNYGYTF; DNA: TGTGCCAGCAGCCCAACGGGGCTAGGGACTAACTATGGCTACACCTTC
size: NA; J: TRBJ1-5; V: TRBV14; D: NA; CDR3: CASSQAGYNQPQHF; DNA: TGTGCCAGCAGCCAAGCAGGGTACAATCAGCCCCAGCATTTT
size: many; J: TRBJ1-2; V: TRBV7-2; D: TRBD1; CDR3: CASSRDREGYGYTF; DNA: TGTGCCAGCAGCCGTGACAGGGAGGGATATGGCTACACCTTC
size: NA; J: TRBJ2-3; V: TRBV18; D: NA; CDR3: CASSPLSGLTTDTQYF; DNA: TGTGCCAGCTCACCATTAAGCGGACTAACCACAGATACGCAGTATTTT
size: NA; J: TRBJ2-2; V: TRBV27; D: NA; CDR3: CASSWPGPPGELFF; DNA: TGTGCCAGCAGTTGGCCAGGCCCCCCCGGGGAGCTGTTTTTT
size: many; J: TRBJ1-1; V: TRBV25-1; D: TRBD1; CDR3: CASSGGTGYAEAFF; DNA: TGTGCCAGCAGTGGAGGGACAGGGTACGCTGAAGCTTTCTTT
size: many; J: TRBJ2-1; V: TRBV2; D: NA; CDR3: CASSYLSQRNEQFF; DNA: TGTGCCAGCAGTTATTTATCCCAAAGGAATGAGCAGTTCTTC
size: NA; J: TRBJ2-2; V: TRBV7-3; D: NA; CDR3: CASSSGYLNTGELFF; DNA: TGTGCCAGCAGCTCAGGATATCTTAACACCGGGGAGCTGTTTTTT
size: NA; J: TRBJ2-1; V: TRBV13; D: NA; CDR3: CASSFPRSASSYNEQFF; DNA: TGTGCCAGCAGCTTTCCCCGCTCCGCAAGCTCCTACAATGAGCAGTTCTTC
size: many; J: TRBJ1-1; V: TRBV11-2; D: NA; CDR3: CASSLTNTEAFF; DNA: TGTGCCAGCAGCTTAACTAACACTGAAGCTTTCTTT
size: once; J: TRBJ2-1; V: TRBV10-3; D: TRBD1; CDR3: CAISYLTGVHYNEQFF; DNA: TGTGCCATCAGTTACTTGACAGGGGTCCATTACAATGAGCAGTTCTTC
size: NA; J: TRBJ2-1; V: TRBV10-3; D: NA; CDR3: CAISESSREPTWDEQFF; DNA: TGTGCCATCAGTGAGTCGTCCCGGGAGCCCACTTGGGATGAGCAGTTCTTC
size: NA; J: TRBJ2-1; V: TRBV6-5; D: NA; CDR3: CASSTSFMAIEQFF; DNA: TGTGCCAGCAGTACCTCCTTTATGGCGATAGAGCAGTTCTTC
size: many; J: TRBJ2-5; V: TRBV5-5; D: TRBD2; CDR3: CASRHGGAGETQYF; DNA: TGTGCCAGCAGACACGGGGGGGCCGGGGAGACCCAGTACTTC
size: NA; J: TRBJ1-1; V: TRBV3-1; D: NA; CDR3: CASSQDPVQLNTEAFF; DNA: TGTGCCAGCAGCCAAGATCCCGTTCAGCTGAACACTGAAGCTTTCTTT
size: NA; J: TRBJ1-4; V: TRBV7-2; D: TRBD1; CDR3: CASSEGAGYEKLFF; DNA: TGTGCCAGCAGCGAGGGGGCTGGGTATGAAAAACTGTTTTTT
size: many; J: TRBJ2-1; V: TRBV2; D: TRBD1; CDR3: CASSAMGTGTNEQFF; DNA: TGTGCCAGCAGTGCCATGGGGACAGGGACAAATGAGCAGTTCTTC
size: NA; J: TRBJ2-3; V: TRBV28; D: TRBD1; CDR3: CASSSSGQGAEDTQYF; DNA: TGTGCCAGCAGTTCGTCGGGACAGGGGGCTGAAGATACGCAGTATTTT
size: NA; J: TRBJ2-1; V: TRBV29-1; D: NA; CDR3: CSALQGEQFF; DNA: TGCAGCGCTCTCCAGGGGGAGCAGTTCTTC
size: NA; J: TRBJ2-7; V: TRBV29-1; D: NA; CDR3: CSVLDRPYEQYF; DNA: TGCAGCGTTTTGGACCGTCCCTACGAGCAGTACTTC
size: many; J: TRBJ2-1; V: TRBV7-2; D: NA; CDR3: CASSPSSSYNEQFF; DNA: TGCGCCAGCAGTCCGAGCAGCTCCTACAATGAGCAGTTCTTC
size: many; J: TRBJ1-2; V: TRBV11-1; D: NA; CDR3: CASSPRRDILYGYTF; DNA: TGTGCCAGCAGCCCTCGGCGGGACATTCTCTATGGCTACACCTTC
size: NA; J: TRBJ2-2; V: TRBV2; D: TRBD1; CDR3: CASSARDSYTGELFF; DNA: TGTGCCAGCAGTGCCCGGGACAGCTACACCGGGGAGCTGTTTTTT
size: NA; J: TRBJ2-7; V: TRBV10-3; D: TRBD2; CDR3: CAARPGGSDYEQYF; DNA: TGTGCCGCCAGACCGGGGGGAAGTGACTACGAGCAGTACTTC
size: NA; J: TRBJ2-3; V: TRBV21-1; D: NA; CDR3: CASSKEGAGSTDTQYF; DNA: TGTGCCAGCAGCAAAGAGGGGGCAGGGAGCACAGATACGCAGTATTTT
size: many; J: TRBJ1-1; V: TRBV5-1; D: NA; CDR3: CASSLAQANTEAFF; DNA: TGTGCCAGCAGCTTAGCACAGGCGAACACTGAAGCTTTCTTT
size: NA; J: TRBJ1-1; V: TRBV12-3/TRBV12-4; D: NA; CDR3: CASSFRTSLKAFF; DNA: TGTGCCAGCAGTTTTAGGACCAGCCTTAAAGCTTTCTTT
size: many; J: TRBJ1-2; V: TRBV12-3/TRBV12-4; D: NA; CDR3: CASTLAQLGGYTF; DNA: TGTGCCAGCACCTTGGCCCAATTGGGAGGCTACACCTTC
size: NA; J: TRBJ2-7; V: TRBV20-1; D: TRBD2; CDR3: CSATPSTSGGISYEQYF; DNA: TGCAGTGCTACGCCTTCGACTAGCGGGGGTATCTCCTACGAGCAGTACTTC
size: NA; J: TRBJ2-1; V: TRBV30; D: TRBD2; CDR3: CAWSVGGIEQFF; DNA: TGTGCCTGGAGTGTGGGAGGGATCGAGCAGTTCTTC
size: NA; J: TRBJ2-3; V: TRBV20-1; D: TRBD2; CDR3: CSASRPLGGGRLVPDTQYF; DNA: TGCAGTGCAAGTCGCCCCCTCGGTGGCGGGAGGTTGGTGCCAGATACGCAGTATTTT
size: many; J: TRBJ1-6; V: TRBV6-6; D: NA; CDR3: CASSPGRDNSPLHF; DNA: TGTGCCAGCAGCCCAGGGCGAGATAATTCACCCCTCCACTTT
size: NA; J: TRBJ2-1; V: TRBV7-8; D: NA; CDR3: CASSGGGEYNEQFF; DNA: TGTGCCAGCTCGGGTGGCGGGGAGTACAATGAGCAGTTCTTC
size: NA; J: TRBJ1-2; V: TRBV12-3/TRBV12-4; D: NA; CDR3: CASTATGMGDYGYTF; DNA: TGTGCCAGCACGGCGACGGGGATGGGAGACTATGGCTACACCTTC
size: once; J: TRBJ2-3; V: TRBV12-3/TRBV12-4; D: NA; CDR3: CASSYQGSLSTDTQYF; DNA: TGTGCCAGCAGTTACCAGGGGAGCCTTAGCACAGATACGCAGTATTTT
size: few; J: TRBJ1-5; V: TRBV6-5; D: TRBD1; CDR3: CASSPRTGLGNQPQHF; DNA: TGTGCCAGCAGTCCACGGACAGGACTCGGCAATCAGCCCCAGCATTTT
size: NA; J: TRBJ1-5; V: TRBV20-1; D: NA; CDR3: CSARAPGANQPQHF; DNA: TGCAGTGCTAGAGCGCCGGGAGCTAATCAGCCCCAGCATTTT
size: many; J: TRBJ2-7; V: TRBV21-1; D: NA; CDR3: CASNRQLPLEQYF; DNA: TGTGCCAGCAATCGGCAGTTGCCCCTCGAGCAGTACTTC
size: many; J: TRBJ1-5; V: TRBV6-5; D: NA; CDR3: CASSYSKRTLGPQHF; DNA: TGTGCCAGCAGTTATTCGAAGAGGACCCTCGGGCCCCAGCATTTT
size: NA; J: TRBJ2-5; V: TRBV2; D: NA; CDR3: CASLGLERETQYF; DNA: TGTGCCAGCCTAGGCCTAGAGAGAGAGACCCAGTACTTC
size: NA; J: TRBJ2-1; V: TRBV6-2/TRBV6-3; D: NA; CDR3: CASSYSRSNEQFF; DNA: TGTGCCAGCAGTTACTCTAGGAGCAATGAGCAGTTCTTC
size: NA; J: TRBJ2-1; V: TRBV9; D: TRBD2; CDR3: CASSASGTSGRYEQFF; DNA: TGTGCCAGCAGCGCATCCGGGACTAGCGGGAGGTATGAGCAGTTCTTC
size: NA; J: TRBJ2-5; V: TRBV7-3; D: TRBD2; CDR3: CASSLRPAGVQETQYF; DNA: TGTGCCAGCAGCTTACGGCCAGCGGGAGTACAAGAGACCCAGTACTTC
size: many; J: TRBJ2-7; V: TRBV2; D: NA; CDR3: CASSAQGNYEQYF; DNA: TGTGCCAGCAGCGCCCAAGGAAACTACGAGCAGTACTTC
size: many; J: TRBJ2-3; V: TRBV20-1; D: TRBD2; CDR3: CSAPNRLAGRDTQYF; DNA: TGCAGTGCTCCTAACCGACTAGCGGGGCGGGATACGCAGTATTTT
size: NA; J: TRBJ2-3; V: TRBV4-3; D: TRBD2; CDR3: CASSRRSLFGREGSSSTDTQYF; DNA: TGCGCCAGCTCCCGTCGTAGTTTATTTGGCAGGGAGGGTTCCTCTAGCACAGATACGCAGTATTTT
size: few; J: TRBJ2-1; V: TRBV3-1; D: NA; CDR3: CASSQERADYNEQFF; DNA: TGTGCCAGCAGCCAAGAACGAGCGGATTACAATGAGCAGTTCTTC
size: NA; J: TRBJ1-5; V: TRBV4-1; D: TRBD1; CDR3: CASSPGTASSLSNQPQHF; DNA: TGCGCCAGCAGCCCGGGGACAGCAAGTTCCTTGAGCAATCAGCCCCAGCATTTT
size: NA; J: TRBJ2-1; V: TRBV12-3/TRBV12-4; D: NA; CDR3: CASSDLGRANEQFF; DNA: TGTGCCAGCAGTGATCTCGGCAGGGCCAATGAGCAGTTCTTC
size: NA; J: TRBJ2-2; V: TRBV5-5; D: NA; CDR3: CASSLERRRPGELFF; DNA: TGTGCCAGCAGCTTGGAAAGGAGACGACCCGGGGAGCTGTTTTTT
size: many; J: TRBJ2-7; V: TRBV29-1; D: TRBD2; CDR3: CSVSLPRSGRSWAYEQYF; DNA: TGCAGCGTTTCACTTCCGCGGAGCGGGAGGTCTTGGGCCTACGAGCAGTACTTC
size: many; J: TRBJ2-1; V: TRBV12-3/TRBV12-4; D: TRBD1; CDR3: CASSNRGLAYNEQFF; DNA: TGTGCCAGCAGTAACAGGGGGCTGGCCTACAATGAGCAGTTCTTC
size: NA; J: TRBJ2-7; V: TRBV20-1; D: NA; CDR3: CAFLGHEQYF; DNA: TGCGCCTTTCTCGGCCACGAGCAGTACTTC